This entry describes one T cell receptor beta chain. The antigen remains unidentified. TCRdb used MiXCR to reprocess the reads, holding one entry per CDR3 protein. The sample yields around 710,000 distinct CDR3 sequences, under 35% seen once. This sample stems from a study of T cell repertoires in cytomegalovirus infection. This CDR3 spans 16 amino acids. CDR1 and CDR2 (germline): MNHEY, SMNVEV (reference sequence). V was pared by 5 bases and J by 0 bases, with 8 bases of the junction left unmatched. This sequence joins TRBV27 and TRBJ2-5; 8 bases align to TRBD1. The receptor's source is a human donor in good health (CMV status not recorded). Some clones in this sample may be carry-over from other donors' samples. The material was cultured CD8+ T cells from PBMCs, obtained from culture after CMV antigen stimulation. The CDR3 DNA sequence: TGTGCCAGCAGTCCCGGGACAGGAATGTACCAAGAGACCCAGTACTTC. This translates into CASSPGTGMYQETQYF.